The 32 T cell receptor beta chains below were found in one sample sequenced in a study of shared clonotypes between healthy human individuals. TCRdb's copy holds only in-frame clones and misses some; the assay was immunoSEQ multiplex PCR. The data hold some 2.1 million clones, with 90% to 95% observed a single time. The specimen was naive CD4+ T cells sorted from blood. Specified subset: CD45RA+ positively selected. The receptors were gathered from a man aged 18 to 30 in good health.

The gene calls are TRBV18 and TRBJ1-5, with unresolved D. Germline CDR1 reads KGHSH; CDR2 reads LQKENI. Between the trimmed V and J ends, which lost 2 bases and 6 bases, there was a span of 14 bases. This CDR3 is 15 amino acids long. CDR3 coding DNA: TGTGCCAGCTCACCAGGCCGGGAAACTGTTCAGCCCCAGCATTTT. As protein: CASSPGRETVQPQHF.

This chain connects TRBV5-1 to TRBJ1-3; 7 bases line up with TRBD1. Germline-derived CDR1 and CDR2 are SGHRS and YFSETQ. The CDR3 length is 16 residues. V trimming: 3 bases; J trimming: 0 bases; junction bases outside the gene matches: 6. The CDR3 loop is CASSWDSSSSGNTIYF. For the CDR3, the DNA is TGCGCCAGCAGCTGGGACAGTTCTTCCTCTGGAAACACCATATATTTT. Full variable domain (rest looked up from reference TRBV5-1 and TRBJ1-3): KAGVTQTPRYLIKTRGQQVTLSCSPISGHRSVSWYQQTPGQGLQFLFEYFSETQRNKGNFPGRFSGRQFSNSRSEMNVSTLELGDSALYLCASSWDSSSSGNTIYFGEGSWLTVV.

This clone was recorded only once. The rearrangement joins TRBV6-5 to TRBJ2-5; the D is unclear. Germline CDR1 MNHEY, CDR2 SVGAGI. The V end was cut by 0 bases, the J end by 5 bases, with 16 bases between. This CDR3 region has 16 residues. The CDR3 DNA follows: TGTGCCAGCAGTTACTCTTTCGGCCCCACAAGGGAGACCCAGTACTTC. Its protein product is CASSYSFGPTRETQYF.

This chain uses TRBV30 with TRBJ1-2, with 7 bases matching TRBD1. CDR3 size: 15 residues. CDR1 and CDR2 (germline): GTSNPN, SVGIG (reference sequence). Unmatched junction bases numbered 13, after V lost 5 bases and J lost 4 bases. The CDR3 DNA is TGTGCCTGGCTAAAATCAGGGGGTAGAGTCTATGGCTACACCTTC. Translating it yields CAWLKSGGRVYGYTF. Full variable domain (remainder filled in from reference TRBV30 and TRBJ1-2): SQTIHQWPATLVQPVGSPLSLECTVEGTSNPNLYWYRQAAGRGLQLLFYSVGIGQISSEVPQNLSASRPQDRQFILSSKKLLLSDSGFYLCAWLKSGGRVYGYTFGSGTRLTVV.

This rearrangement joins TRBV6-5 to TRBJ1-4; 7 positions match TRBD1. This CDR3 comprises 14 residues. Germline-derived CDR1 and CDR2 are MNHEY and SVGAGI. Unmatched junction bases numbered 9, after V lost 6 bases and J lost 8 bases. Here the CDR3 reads CASRLQGPGEKLFF. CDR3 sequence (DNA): TGTGCCAGCAGACTACAGGGGCCGGGAGAAAAACTGTTTTTT.

The DNA of the CDR3 is TGCGCCAGCAGCTTGGGTGGCAGTCACACCGGGGAGCTGTTTTTT. This encodes CASSLGGSHTGELFF. V is TRBV5-1 and J is TRBJ2-2; D is undetermined. Trimming stripped 0 bases from V and 3 bases from J, with 9 bases between. This CDR3 has 15 amino acids. Per the germline V gene, CDR1 is SGHRS and CDR2 is YFSETQ.

CDR3 amino acids: CASRTTTSGLSTQYF. The CDR3 DNA follows: TGTGCCAGCCGCACAACCACTAGCGGGTTATCGACCCAGTACTTC. The rearrangement uses TRBV2 and TRBJ2-5; 9 bases map to TRBD2. This CDR3 region has 15 residues. CDR1 and CDR2 from the germline V gene are SNHLY and FYNNEI. V gave up 8 bases and J gave up 7 bases; unmatched junction bases: 14.

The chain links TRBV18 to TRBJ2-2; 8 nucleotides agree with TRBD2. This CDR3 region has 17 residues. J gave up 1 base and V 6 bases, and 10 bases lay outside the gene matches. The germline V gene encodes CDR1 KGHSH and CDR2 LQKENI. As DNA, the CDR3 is TGTGCCAGCTCGACAAGCGGGGGCGTCTGGAACACCGGGGAGCTGTTTTTT. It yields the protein CASSTSGGVWNTGELFF.

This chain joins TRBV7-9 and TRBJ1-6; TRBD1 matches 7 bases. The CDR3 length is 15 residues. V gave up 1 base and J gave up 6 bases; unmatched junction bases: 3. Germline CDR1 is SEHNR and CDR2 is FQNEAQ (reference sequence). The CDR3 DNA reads TGTGCCAGCAGCTTAGTTACAGGGGTTAATTCACCCCTCCACTTT. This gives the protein CASSLVTGVNSPLHF.

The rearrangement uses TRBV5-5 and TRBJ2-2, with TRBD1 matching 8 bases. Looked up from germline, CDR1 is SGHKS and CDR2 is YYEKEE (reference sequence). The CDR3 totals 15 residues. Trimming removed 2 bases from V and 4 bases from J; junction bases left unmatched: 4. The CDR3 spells CASSLVTGGTGELFF. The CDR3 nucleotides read TGTGCCAGCAGCTTAGTCACAGGGGGCACCGGGGAGCTGTTTTTT.

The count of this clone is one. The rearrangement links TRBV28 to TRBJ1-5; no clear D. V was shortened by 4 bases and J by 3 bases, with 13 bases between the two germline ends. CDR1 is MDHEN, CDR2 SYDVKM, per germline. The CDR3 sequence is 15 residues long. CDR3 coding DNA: TGTGCCAGCAGTTACCAGGATAGCTACAATCAGCCCCAGCATTTT. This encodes CASSYQDSYNQPQHF.

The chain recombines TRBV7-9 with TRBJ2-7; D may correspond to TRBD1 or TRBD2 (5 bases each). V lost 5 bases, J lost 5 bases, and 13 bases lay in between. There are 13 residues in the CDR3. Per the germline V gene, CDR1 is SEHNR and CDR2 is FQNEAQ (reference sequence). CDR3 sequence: CASSARGRHEQYF. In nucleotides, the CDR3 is TGTGCCAGCAGCGCGAGGGGTAGGCACGAGCAGTACTTC.

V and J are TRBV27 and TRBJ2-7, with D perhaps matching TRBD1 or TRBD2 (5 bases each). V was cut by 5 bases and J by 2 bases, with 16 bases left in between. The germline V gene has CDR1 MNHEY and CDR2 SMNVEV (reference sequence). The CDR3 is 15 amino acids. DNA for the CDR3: TGTGCCAGCAGTGGTGCCGGGACGGCCGCCTACGAGCAGTACTTC. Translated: CASSGAGTAAYEQYF.

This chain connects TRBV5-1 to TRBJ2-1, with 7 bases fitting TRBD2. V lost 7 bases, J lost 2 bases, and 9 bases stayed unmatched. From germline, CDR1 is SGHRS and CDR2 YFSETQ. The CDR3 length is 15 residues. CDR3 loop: CASSPGGLTYNEQFF. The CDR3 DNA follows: TGCGCCAGCTCCCCGGGGGGACTCACCTACAATGAGCAGTTCTTC. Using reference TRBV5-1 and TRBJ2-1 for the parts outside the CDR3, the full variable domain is KAGVTQTPRYLIKTRGQQVTLSCSPISGHRSVSWYQQTPGQGLQFLFEYFSETQRNKGNFPGRFSGRQFSNSRSEMNVSTLELGDSALYLCASSPGGLTYNEQFFGPGTRLTVL.

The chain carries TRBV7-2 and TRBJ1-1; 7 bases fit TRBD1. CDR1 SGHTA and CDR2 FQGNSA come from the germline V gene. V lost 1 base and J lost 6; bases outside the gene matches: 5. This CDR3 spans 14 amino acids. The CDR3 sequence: CASSLGQGLAEAFF. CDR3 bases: TGTGCCAGCAGCTTAGGACAGGGCTTGGCTGAAGCTTTCTTT.

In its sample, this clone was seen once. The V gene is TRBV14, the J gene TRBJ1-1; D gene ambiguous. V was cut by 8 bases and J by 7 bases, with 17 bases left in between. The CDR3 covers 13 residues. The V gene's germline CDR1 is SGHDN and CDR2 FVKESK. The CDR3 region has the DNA TGTGCCAGCCCTCCCAAGGGCATCGGTGAAGCTTTCTTT. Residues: CASPPKGIGEAFF.

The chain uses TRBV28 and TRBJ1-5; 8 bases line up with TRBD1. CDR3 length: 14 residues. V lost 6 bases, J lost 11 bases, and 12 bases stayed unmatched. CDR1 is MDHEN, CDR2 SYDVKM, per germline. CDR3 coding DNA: TGTGCCAGCAGCCGACAGGGGCCCCCGACGGCCCAGCATTTT. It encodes CASSRQGPPTAQHF.

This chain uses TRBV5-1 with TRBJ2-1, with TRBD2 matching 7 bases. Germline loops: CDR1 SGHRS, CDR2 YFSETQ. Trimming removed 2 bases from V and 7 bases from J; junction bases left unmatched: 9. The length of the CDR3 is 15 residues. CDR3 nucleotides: TGCGCCAGCAGCTTAGGAGGGACTAAGGGAAATGAGCAGTTCTTC. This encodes CASSLGGTKGNEQFF.

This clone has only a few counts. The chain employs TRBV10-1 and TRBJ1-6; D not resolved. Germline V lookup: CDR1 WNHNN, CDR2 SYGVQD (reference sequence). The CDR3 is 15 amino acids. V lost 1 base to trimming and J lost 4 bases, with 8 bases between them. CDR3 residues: CASSEWTSYNSPLHF. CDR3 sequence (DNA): TGCGCCAGCAGTGAGTGGACGTCGTATAATTCACCCCTCCACTTT.

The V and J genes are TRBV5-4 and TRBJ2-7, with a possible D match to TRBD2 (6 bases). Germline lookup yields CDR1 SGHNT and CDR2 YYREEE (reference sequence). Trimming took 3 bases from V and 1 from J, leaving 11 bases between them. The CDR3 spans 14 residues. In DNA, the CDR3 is TGTGCCAGCAGCTCGGGACTCCTATCCTACGAGCAGTACTTC. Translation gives CASSSGLLSYEQYF.

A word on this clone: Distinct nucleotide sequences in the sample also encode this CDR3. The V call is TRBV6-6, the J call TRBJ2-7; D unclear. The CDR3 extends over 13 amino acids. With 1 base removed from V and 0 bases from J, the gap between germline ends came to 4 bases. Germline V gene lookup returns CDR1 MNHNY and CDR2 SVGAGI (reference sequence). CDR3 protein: CASSYLVSYEQYF. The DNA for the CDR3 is TGTGCCAGCAGTTACTTAGTCTCCTACGAGCAGTACTTC.

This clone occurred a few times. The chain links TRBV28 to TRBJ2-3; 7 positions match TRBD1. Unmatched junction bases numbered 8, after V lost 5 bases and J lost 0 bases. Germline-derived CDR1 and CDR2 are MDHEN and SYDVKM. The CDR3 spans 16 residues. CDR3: CASSPRDSTSTDTQYF. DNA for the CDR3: TGTGCCAGCAGTCCACGGGACAGCACTAGCACAGATACGCAGTATTTT.

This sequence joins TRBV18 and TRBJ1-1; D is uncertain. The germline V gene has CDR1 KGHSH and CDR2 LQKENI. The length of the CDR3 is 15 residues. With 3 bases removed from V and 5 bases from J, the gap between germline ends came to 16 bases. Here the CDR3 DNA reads TGTGCCAGCTCACCGCCGGGCCAAGGGTGGACTGAAGCTTTCTTT. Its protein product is CASSPPGQGWTEAFF.

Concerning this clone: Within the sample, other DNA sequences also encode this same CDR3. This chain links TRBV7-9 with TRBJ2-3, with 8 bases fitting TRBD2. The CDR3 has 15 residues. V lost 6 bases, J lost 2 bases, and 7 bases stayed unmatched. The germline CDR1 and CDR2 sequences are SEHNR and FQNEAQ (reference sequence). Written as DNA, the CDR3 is TGTGCCAGCAGTCGCGGGGGGTCCTCCACAGATACGCAGTATTTT. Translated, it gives CASSRGGSSTDTQYF.

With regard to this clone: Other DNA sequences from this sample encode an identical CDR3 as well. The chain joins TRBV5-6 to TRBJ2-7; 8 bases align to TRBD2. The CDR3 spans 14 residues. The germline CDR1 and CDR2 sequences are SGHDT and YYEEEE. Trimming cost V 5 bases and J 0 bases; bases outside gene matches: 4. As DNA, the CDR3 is TGTGCCAGCAGTCTAGCGGGTAGCTCCTACGAGCAGTACTTC. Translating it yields CASSLAGSSYEQYF.

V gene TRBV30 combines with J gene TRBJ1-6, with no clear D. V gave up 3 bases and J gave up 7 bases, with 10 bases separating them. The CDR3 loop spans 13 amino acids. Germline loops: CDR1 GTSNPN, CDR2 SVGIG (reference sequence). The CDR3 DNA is TGTGCCTGGAGGGCTGGGTGGAATTCACCCCTCCACTTT. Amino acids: CAWRAGWNSPLHF.

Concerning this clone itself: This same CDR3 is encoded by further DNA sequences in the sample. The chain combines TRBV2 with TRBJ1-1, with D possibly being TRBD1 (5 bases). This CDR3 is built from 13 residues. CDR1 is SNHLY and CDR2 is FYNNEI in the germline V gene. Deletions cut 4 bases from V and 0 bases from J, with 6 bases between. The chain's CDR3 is CASSGDLNTEAFF. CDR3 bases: TGTGCCAGCAGTGGGGACTTGAACACTGAAGCTTTCTTT.

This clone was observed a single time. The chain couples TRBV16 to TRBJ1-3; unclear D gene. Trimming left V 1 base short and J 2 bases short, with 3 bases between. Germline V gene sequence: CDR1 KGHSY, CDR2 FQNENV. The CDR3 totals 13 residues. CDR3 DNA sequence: TGTGCCAGCAGCCAATGGACTGGAAACACCATATATTTT. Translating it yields CASSQWTGNTIYF.

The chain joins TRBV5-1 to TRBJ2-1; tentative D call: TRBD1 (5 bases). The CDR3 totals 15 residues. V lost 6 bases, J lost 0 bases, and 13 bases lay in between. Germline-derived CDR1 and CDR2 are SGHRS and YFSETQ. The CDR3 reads CASMRTRNSYNEQFF. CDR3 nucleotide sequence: TGCGCCAGCATGAGGACACGCAACTCCTACAATGAGCAGTTCTTC.

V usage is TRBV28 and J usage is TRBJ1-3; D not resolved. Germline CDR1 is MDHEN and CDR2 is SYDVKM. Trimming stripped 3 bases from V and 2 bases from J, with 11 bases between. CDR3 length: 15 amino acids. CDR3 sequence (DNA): TGTGCCAGCAGTTTTGGTTGGGCAACTGGAAACACCATATATTTT. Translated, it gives CASSFGWATGNTIYF.

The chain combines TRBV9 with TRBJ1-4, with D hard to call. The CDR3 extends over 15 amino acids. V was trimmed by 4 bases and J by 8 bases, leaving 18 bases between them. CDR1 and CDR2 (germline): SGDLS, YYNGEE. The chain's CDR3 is CASSKPTGQSEKLFF. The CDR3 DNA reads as TGTGCCAGCAGCAAACCGACTGGGCAATCGGAAAAACTGTTTTTT.

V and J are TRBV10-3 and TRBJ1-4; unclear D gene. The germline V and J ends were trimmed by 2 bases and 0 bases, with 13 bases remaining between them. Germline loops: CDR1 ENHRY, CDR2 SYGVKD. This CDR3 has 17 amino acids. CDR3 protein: CAISEGFGGATNEKLFF. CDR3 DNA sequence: TGTGCCATCAGTGAGGGGTTTGGCGGTGCAACTAATGAAAAACTGTTTTTT.